Following are 29 T cell receptor beta chains from one sample sequenced in a study of cytotoxic CD8 clonotypes in ibrutinib-treated CLL (dated by TCRdb to 2020 to 2022). Preparation of the library involved the immunoSEQ multiplex PCR assay. Drawn from immuneACCESS, this table holds only the in-frame rearrangements with V and J called that TCRdb kept. Clones are partly lost; checked studies trace under half to an unresolved V gene and leave the rest unexplained. The sample table lists 150,000 to 200,000 clones, 81% of them with a count of one. Roughly 1.9% of the sample goes to the ten largest clones. The time point label, as the study defines it: 12 to 13 months on ibrutinib. The sequenced sample was PBMCs, obtained after 12 months of ibrutinib treatment. The receptor source for this set is a human donor with chronic lymphocytic leukemia.

The chain is built from TRBV5-1 and TRBJ2-3, with 13 bases identical to TRBD2. Germline trimming cut 4 bases from V and 4 bases from J; bases unmatched to any gene: 6. The germline V gene has CDR1 SGHRS and CDR2 YFSETQ. CDR3 length: 16 amino acids. Here the CDR3 reads CASSPGLAGAADTQYF. In DNA, the CDR3 is TGCGCCAGCAGCCCTGGACTAGCGGGAGCAGCAGATACGCAGTATTTT.

In DNA form, the CDR3 reads TGTGCCTGGAGTGTAGGAACAGGGGACGAGCAGTACTTC. Its protein product is CAWSVGTGDEQYF. J is TRBJ2-7 and V is TRBV30, with 7 bases identical to TRBD1. The V gene's germline CDR1 is GTSNPN and CDR2 SVGIG (reference sequence). The CDR3 is 13 amino acids. V trimming: 0 bases; J trimming: 5 bases; junction bases outside the gene matches: 4. The full variable domain, with the rest looked up from reference TRBV30 and TRBJ2-7, is SQTIHQWPATLVQPVGSPLSLECTVEGTSNPNLYWYRQAAGRGLQLLFYSVGIGQISSEVPQNLSASRPQDRQFILSSKKLLLSDSGFYLCAWSVGTGDEQYFGPGTRLTVT.

The chain links TRBV28 to TRBJ2-7; D call uncertain. This CDR3 spans 11 amino acids. Germline CDR1 reads MDHEN; CDR2 reads SYDVKM. V was pared by 7 bases and J by 5 bases, with 9 bases between. The CDR3 protein is CASKYRDEQYF. The CDR3 DNA sequence: TGTGCCAGCAAGTACCGAGACGAGCAGTACTTC.

The chain is built from TRBV27 and TRBJ2-5; D not certain. Per the germline V gene, CDR1 is MNHEY and CDR2 is SMNVEV (reference sequence). CDR3 length equals 13 residues. V was clipped by 2 bases and J by 1 base, with 5 bases between them. The chain's CDR3 is CASSLAIQETQYF. The CDR3 DNA follows: TGTGCCAGCAGTTTAGCCATCCAAGAGACCCAGTACTTC.

This clone was detected a few times. The chain joins TRBV29-1 to TRBJ2-5, with 8 bases identical to TRBD1. Germline CDR1 and CDR2: SQVTM and ANQGSEA. The CDR3 has 13 amino acids. V trimming: 6 bases; J trimming: 4 bases; junction bases outside the gene matches: 7. CDR3 nucleotides: TGCAGCGTGACAGCAGGGGGCGCAGAGACCCAGTACTTC. It codes for CSVTAGGAETQYF. Looking up the rest from reference TRBV29-1 and TRBJ2-5 gives the full variable domain: SAVISQKPSRDICQRGTSLTIQCQVDSQVTMMFWYRQQPGQSLTLIATANQGSEATYESGFVIDKFPISRPNLTFSTLTVSNMSPEDSSIYLCSVTAGGAETQYFGPGTRLLVL.

This clone was seen a few times. This sequence joins TRBV5-8 and TRBJ1-6, with D tentatively TRBD1 (5 bases). CDR1 and CDR2 from the germline V gene are SGHTS and YDEGEE. The CDR3 has 16 amino acids. Trimming pared 7 bases from V and 0 bases from J, leaving 14 bases between. CDR3 bases: TGTGCCAGCCGCCCCCGGGGGAGCTCCTATAATTCACCCCTCCACTTT. This encodes CASRPRGSSYNSPLHF.

This chain connects TRBV5-1 to TRBJ1-4; TRBD1 might be the D (6 bases). CDR1 is SGHRS and CDR2 is YFSETQ in the germline V gene. The CDR3 sequence is 14 residues long. V shed 4 bases and J shed 14 bases, with 21 bases lying between them. The DNA for the CDR3 is TGCGCCAGCAGCCCAAGACAGGCGCCCAGTCGGCTGTTTTTT. Translating it yields CASSPRQAPSRLFF.

CDR3 in amino acids: CASSQGSSGANVLTF. CDR3 sequence (DNA): TGCGCCAGCAGCCAAGGATCGTCTGGGGCCAACGTCCTGACTTTC. This chain links TRBV4-3 with TRBJ2-6; no firm D call. The V gene lost 1 base and the J gene lost 1 base, with 5 bases spanning the gap. Germline CDR1 is LGHNA and CDR2 is YSLEER. The CDR3 loop spans 15 amino acids.

The DNA of the CDR3 is TGCGCCAGCAGCTTGTATGTGTGGGGATCGGGTTCCTCCTATAATTCACCCCTCCACTTT. It specifies CASSLYVWGSGSSYNSPLHF. The gene calls are TRBV5-1 and TRBJ1-6; D is ambiguous. The CDR3 contains 20 residues. Germline CDR1 reads SGHRS; CDR2 reads YFSETQ. The V end lost 1 base, the J end lost 0 bases, and 20 bases lay between the germline ends.

The genes are TRBV4-3 and TRBJ1-2; D possibly corresponds to TRBD1 (5 bases). Trimming stripped 0 bases from V and 4 bases from J, with 15 bases between. The CDR3 totals 16 residues. Germline values: CDR1 LGHNA, CDR2 YSLEER. CDR3 sequence reads: CASSQDLLRGFYGYTF. DNA for the CDR3: TGCGCCAGCAGCCAAGACCTACTGAGGGGATTCTATGGCTACACCTTC.

The rearrangement links TRBV18 to TRBJ2-7; 12 positions agree with TRBD2. CDR1 is KGHSH, CDR2 LQKENI, per germline. The CDR3 spans 14 residues. The junction had 0 bases not matched to a gene; V was cut back by 5 bases and J by 1 base. CDR3 sequence reads: CASSTSGGSYEQYF. As DNA, the CDR3 is TGTGCCAGCTCAACTAGCGGGGGGTCCTACGAGCAGTACTTC.

V usage is TRBV10-3 and J usage is TRBJ1-1; the match to TRBD1 covers 9 bases. There are 16 residues in the CDR3. Germline V gene lookup returns CDR1 ENHRY and CDR2 SYGVKD. V lost 6 bases, J lost 3 bases, and 11 bases stayed unmatched. CDR3: CAIRPRTGVGYTEAFF. The CDR3 bases are TGTGCCATCAGGCCAAGGACAGGGGTTGGGTACACTGAAGCTTTCTTT.

This chain connects TRBV5-8 to TRBJ1-5; D remains ambiguous. V lost 2 bases to trimming and J lost 8 bases, with 14 bases between them. This CDR3 has 14 amino acids. CDR1 SGHTS and CDR2 YDEGEE come from the germline V gene. CDR3 in amino acids: CASSLFTVIEPQHF. The DNA of the CDR3 is TGTGCCAGCAGCTTATTCACGGTGATAGAGCCCCAGCATTTT.

The V and J genes are TRBV7-2 and TRBJ2-7, with D possibly being TRBD1 or TRBD2 (5 bases each). This CDR3 has 15 residues. Germline CDR1 and CDR2: SGHTA and FQGNSA. V dropped 0 bases and J dropped 5 bases, with 14 bases sitting between them. CDR3 amino acids: CASSLAGRGNHEQYF. CDR3 bases: TGTGCCAGCAGCTTAGCGGGACGAGGTAACCACGAGCAGTACTTC.

The V and J genes are TRBV5-1 and TRBJ1-1; perhaps TRBD1 as D (6 bases). Germline V gene sequence: CDR1 SGHRS, CDR2 YFSETQ. This CDR3 region has 16 residues. Trimming took off 3 bases at V and 2 bases at J, with 17 bases between the two ends. The CDR3 nucleotides are TGCGCCAGCAGCTCCCGACCTATGGACAGCAACACTGAAGCTTTCTTT. This translates into CASSSRPMDSNTEAFF.

This clone was found a few times. The chain joins TRBV7-9 to TRBJ2-7; 7 nucleotides agree with TRBD2. Germline lookup yields CDR1 SEHNR and CDR2 FQNEAQ (reference sequence). V lost 1 base, J lost 3 bases, and 9 bases stayed unmatched. The CDR3 is 16 residues long. CDR3 DNA: TGTGCCAGCAGCTTAGGGACTAGTCTCTTCTTCTACGAGCAGTACTTC. Protein sequence: CASSLGTSLFFYEQYF.

The V and J genes are TRBV27 and TRBJ2-3, with TRBD2 matching over 11 bases. Germline loops: CDR1 MNHEY, CDR2 SMNVEV (reference sequence). This CDR3 comprises 15 residues. J gave up 6 bases and V 6 bases, and 8 bases lay outside the gene matches. The CDR3 DNA reads as TGTGCCAGCAGACTACTAGCGGGGGCGAGGGATACGCAGTATTTT. It codes for CASRLLAGARDTQYF.

This chain connects TRBV15 to TRBJ1-6; 7 bases match TRBD1. V gave up 0 bases and J gave up 9 bases; unmatched junction bases: 5. This CDR3 contains 15 residues. Germline CDR1 is LNHNV and CDR2 is YYDKDF (reference sequence). This CDR3 is CATSRDTTGFSPLHF. CDR3 bases: TGTGCCACCAGCAGAGATACGACAGGGTTTTCACCCCTCCACTTT.

The chain combines TRBV19 with TRBJ1-2; 9 bases map to TRBD1. In germline, CDR1 is LNHDA, CDR2 SQIVND (reference sequence). With 3 bases clipped from V and 7 bases from J, the junction kept 6 bases outside the gene matches. This CDR3 spans 14 amino acids. CDR3 sequence reads: CASSIRQGGFGYTF. CDR3 DNA sequence: TGTGCCAGTAGTATCCGACAGGGGGGATTTGGCTACACCTTC.

V and J are TRBV5-1 and TRBJ2-7; 7 bases map to TRBD1. Trimming took 4 bases from V and 6 from J; bases not matched to a gene: 10. From germline, CDR1 is SGHRS and CDR2 YFSETQ. This CDR3 comprises 14 residues. The DNA of the CDR3 is TGCGCCAGCAGCGGGGACAGCGCCCACCTCGAGCAGTACTTC. This sequence encodes CASSGDSAHLEQYF. Full variable domain (rest looked up from reference TRBV5-1 and TRBJ2-7): KAGVTQTPRYLIKTRGQQVTLSCSPISGHRSVSWYQQTPGQGLQFLFEYFSETQRNKGNFPGRFSGRQFSNSRSEMNVSTLELGDSALYLCASSGDSAHLEQYFGPGTRLTVT.

This sequence joins TRBV18 and TRBJ1-1; tentative D call: TRBD1 (5 bases). Trimming removed 3 bases at V and 1 base at J, with 12 bases between. This CDR3 has 15 residues. The V gene's germline CDR1 is KGHSH and CDR2 LQKENI. CDR3 nucleotides: TGTGCCAGCTCACCCGCAGGGCGTGAGAACACTGAAGCTTTCTTT. This translates into CASSPAGRENTEAFF.

This chain joins TRBV5-8 and TRBJ1-2, with unresolved D. This CDR3 spans 15 amino acids. The V gene's germline CDR1 is SGHTS and CDR2 YDEGEE. Trimming cost V 4 bases and J 0 bases, with 13 bases left between them. The CDR3 nucleotides read TGTGCCAGCAGCCGGGGTATCCAAACTAACTATGGCTACACCTTC. Encoded protein: CASSRGIQTNYGYTF.

In its sample, this clone was seen a few times. The chain has TRBV5-1 and TRBJ1-5; D not certain. Between the trimmed V and J ends, which lost 4 bases and 6 bases, there was a span of 17 bases. CDR1 is SGHRS, CDR2 YFSETQ, per germline. The length of the CDR3 is 15 residues. The DNA of the CDR3 is TGCGCCAGCAGCGAAAACGGGGAAGTGAGTCAGCCCCAGCATTTT. Translating it yields CASSENGEVSQPQHF.

The chain uses TRBV6-5 and TRBJ1-4; TRBD1 matches 7 bases. Germline assignment: CDR1 MNHEY and CDR2 SVGAGI. The CDR3 contains 14 residues. Trimming took 2 bases from V and 8 from J; bases not matched to a gene: 5. CDR3 DNA sequence: TGTGCCAGCAGTTACGACAGGGAGGGGGAAAAACTGTTTTTT. It yields the protein CASSYDREGEKLFF.

This clone has more than one count but fewer than ten. The chain links TRBV6-6 to TRBJ2-5; TRBD1 matches 9 bases. There are 15 residues in the CDR3. Germline CDR1 MNHNY, CDR2 SVGAGI (reference sequence). V gave up 6 bases and J gave up 2 bases; unmatched junction bases: 7. The CDR3 DNA is TGTGCCAGCAGCCGGGACAGGGTTCAACAAGAGACCCAGTACTTC. Translating it yields CASSRDRVQQETQYF.

The chain links TRBV5-1 to TRBJ2-7; D uncertain. Germline loops: CDR1 SGHRS, CDR2 YFSETQ. V dropped 4 bases and J dropped 3 bases, with 5 bases sitting between them. This CDR3 comprises 11 residues. The CDR3 nucleotides read TGCGCCAGCAGCACAAACTACGAGCAGTACTTC. Translation gives CASSTNYEQYF.

The chain combines TRBV7-3 with TRBJ2-1; 8 nucleotides align to TRBD1. Germline CDR1 reads SGHTA; CDR2 reads FQGTGA. Unmatched junction bases numbered 1, after V lost 3 bases and J lost 6 bases. The CDR3 is 13 residues long. The CDR3 DNA reads TGTGCCAGCAGCTTGGGACAGGCCAATGAGCAGTTCTTC. The encoded protein is CASSLGQANEQFF.

V usage is TRBV5-1 and J usage is TRBJ2-5, with 8 bases identical to TRBD2. The CDR3 length is 14 residues. Germline-derived CDR1 and CDR2 are SGHRS and YFSETQ. V shed 2 bases and J 5 bases; nucleotides not matched to a gene: 5. The CDR3 nucleotides read TGCGCCAGCAGCTTCGGACTAGCAGGCGAGACCCAGTACTTC. Residues: CASSFGLAGETQYF.

This chain joins TRBV7-6 and TRBJ1-1, with 7 positions matching TRBD1. CDR3 length: 12 amino acids. J lost 7 bases, V lost 4 bases, and 3 bases had no gene match. Germline V CDR1 and CDR2: SGHVS, FNYEAQ. For the CDR3, the DNA is TGTGCCAGCAGCTCCCGGGACAGTGAAGCTTTCTTT. The encoded protein is CASSSRDSEAFF. Filled out from reference TRBV7-6 and TRBJ1-1, the complete variable domain reads GAGVSQSPRYKVTKRGQDVALRCDPISGHVSLYWYRQALGQGPEFLTYFNYEAQQDKSGLPNDRFSAERPEGSISTLTIQRTEQRDSAMYRCASSSRDSEAFFGQGTRLTVV.